This TCR beta chain was obtained from a study of T cell responses to AZD1222 COVID-19 vaccine. Study observations and caveats: Two AZD1222 administrations were followed by greater Spike-specific TCR breadth and depth.

Data came from immunoSEQ multiplex PCR; TCRdb stores just in-frame clones and leaves some out. The sample carries about 110,000 clones, roughly 88% recorded once. This clone has a handful of counts. Antigen: not known. The CDR3 loop spans 15 amino acids. CDR1 and CDR2 from the germline V gene are MDHEN and SYDVKM. Losses at the gene ends were 6 bases for V and 7 bases for J; bases not matched to a gene: 6. The specimen comprised peripheral blood, sampled on day 0 of MenACWY control vaccination. This chain connects TRBV28 to TRBJ1-6; 10 nucleotides agree with TRBD1. The clonotype comes from an adult in good health. The CDR3 spells CASSPWGQGNSPLHF. As DNA, the CDR3 is TGTGCCAGCAGCCCTTGGGGACAGGGGAATTCACCCCTCCACTTT.